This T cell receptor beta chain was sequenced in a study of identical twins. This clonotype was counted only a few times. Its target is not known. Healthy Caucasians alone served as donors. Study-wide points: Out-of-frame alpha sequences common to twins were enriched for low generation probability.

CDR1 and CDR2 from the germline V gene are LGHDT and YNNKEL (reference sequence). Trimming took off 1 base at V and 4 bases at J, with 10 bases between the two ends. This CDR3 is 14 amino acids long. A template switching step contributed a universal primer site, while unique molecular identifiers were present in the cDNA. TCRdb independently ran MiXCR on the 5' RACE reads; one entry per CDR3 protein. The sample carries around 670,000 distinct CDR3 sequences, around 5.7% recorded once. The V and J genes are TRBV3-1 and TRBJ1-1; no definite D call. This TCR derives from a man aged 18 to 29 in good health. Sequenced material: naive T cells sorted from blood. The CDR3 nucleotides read TGTGCCAGCAGCCAAGTGGCTTTAAGCACTGAAGCTTTCTTT. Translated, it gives CASSQVALSTEAFF.